This T cell receptor beta chain was sequenced in a study of blood T cell repertoires in COVID-19. Looking at the study overall: The United States, Italy and Spain were the sources of the acute and convalescent COVID-19 samples. T cells, B-cell-depleted T cells, or PBMCs provided the cDNA or gDNA that served as material.

Deletions cut 6 bases from V and 1 base from J, with 9 bases between. This CDR3 contains 13 residues. Germline CDR1 is MNHEY and CDR2 is SVGAGI. How the authors handled the data: Amplified reference gene primers provided the basis for estimating nucleated cell counts. The protocol was immunoSEQ multiplex PCR, while the TCRdb copy is restricted to in-frame clones and leaves out a portion. D and trimming were read from the DNA, whereas the V and J calls and clone size are those reported in that table. The sample has some 240,000 clones, 89% seen once; the top ten hold 4% to 5%. The source material was peripheral blood. The gene calls are TRBV6-5 and TRBJ1-1; maybe TRBD1 (5 bases). This sequence was found in a woman aged 40 to 55 who had recovered from COVID-19. The CDR3 nucleotides read TGTGCCAGCAGAGGGAGGGGGAACACTGAAGCTTTCTTT. This translates into CASRGRGNTEAFF.